This T cell receptor (beta chain) was retrieved from a study of blood T cell repertoires in COVID-19. Study at large: Samples representing acute and convalescent COVID-19 were sourced from the United States, Italy and Spain. Sample material is recorded as cDNA or gDNA derived from T cells, B-cell-depleted T cells, or PBMCs.

This CDR3 spans 12 amino acids. V dropped 6 bases and J dropped 0 bases, with 5 bases sitting between them. Germline-derived CDR1 and CDR2 are MNHEY and SVGAGI. In the authors' workflow: How many nucleated cells were present was estimated from reference gene primer amplification. Sequencing was performed with immunoSEQ multiplex PCR; in TCRdb, only in-frame clones are kept and a portion is missing. V, J and clone size are taken as reported in that table, and D and trimming were inferred from the DNA itself. The data show about 180,000 clones, over 75% seen once. Followed longitudinally, the Seattle patients had been enrolled during active infection.

This clonotype was obtained from a man older than 75 with COVID-19, enrolled during active disease. Sequencing was done on a sample of peripheral blood. V is TRBV6-5 and J is TRBJ1-2; D perhaps matches TRBD1 (5 bases). DNA of the CDR3: TGTGCCAGCAGCAGGGCTAACTATGGCTACACCTTC. Encoded protein: CASSRANYGYTF.